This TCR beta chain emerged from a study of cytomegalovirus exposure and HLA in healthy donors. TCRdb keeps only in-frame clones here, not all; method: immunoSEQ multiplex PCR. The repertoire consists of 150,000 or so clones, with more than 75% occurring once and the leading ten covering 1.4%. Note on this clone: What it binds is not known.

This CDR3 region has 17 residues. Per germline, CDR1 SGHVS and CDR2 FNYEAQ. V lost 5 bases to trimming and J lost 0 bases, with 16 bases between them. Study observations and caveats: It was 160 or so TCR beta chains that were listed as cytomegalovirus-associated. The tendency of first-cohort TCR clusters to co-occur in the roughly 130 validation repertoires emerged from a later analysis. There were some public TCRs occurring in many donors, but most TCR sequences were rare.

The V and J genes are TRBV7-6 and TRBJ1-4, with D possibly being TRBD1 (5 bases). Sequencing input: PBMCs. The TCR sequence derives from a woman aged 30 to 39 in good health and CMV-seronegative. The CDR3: CASSRRTGTPTNEKLFF. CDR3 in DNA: TGTGCCAGCAGCCGGAGAACCGGGACTCCAACTAATGAAAAACTGTTTTTT.